A single sample gave rise to the 30 T cell receptor beta chains below, sequenced in a study of CD4 T cells in relation to SARS-CoV-2 and coronaviruses. Before the COVID-19 pandemic, during about 2011-2019, CD4+ T cells were taken from unexposed donors. Sequencing used immunoSEQ multiplex PCR; TCRdb keeps in-frame clones, though not all of them. The sample has about 65,000 clones; 75% to 90% are singletons. Sequencing was done on a sample of memory CD4+ T cells from PBMCs. These receptors were taken from a human donor in good health.

The chain links TRBV4-2 to TRBJ2-2; D is undetermined. Trimming took 0 bases from V and 8 from J, leaving 4 bases between them. Germline-derived CDR1 and CDR2 are LGHNA and YNFKEQ. The CDR3 runs 12 residues. This CDR3 is CASSQEAGELFF. DNA for the CDR3: TGTGCCAGCAGCCAAGAGGCTGGGGAGCTGTTTTTT.

The V call is TRBV3-1 (or the pseudogene TRBV3-2), the J call TRBJ1-3; D unresolved. This CDR3 region has 15 residues. V was shortened by 1 base and J by 0 bases, with 7 bases between the two germline ends. The germline V gene encodes CDR1 LGHDT and CDR2 YNNKEL (reference sequence). The DNA of the CDR3 is TGTGCCAGCAGCCAAGGACAAGACTCTGGAAACACCATATATTTT. Encoded protein: CASSQGQDSGNTIYF.

This clone was recorded a few times. The chain carries TRBV7-3 and TRBJ1-5; 7 bases map to TRBD1. Germline trimming cut 8 bases from V and 6 bases from J; bases unmatched to any gene: 7. Germline loops: CDR1 SGHTA, CDR2 FQGTGA. The CDR3 runs to 13 residues. The CDR3 is CASGSGQFQPQHF. The CDR3 nucleotides are TGTGCCAGCGGGTCGGGACAGTTTCAGCCCCAGCATTTT.

The CDR3 here is CASSTHAGQGLYEQYF. The DNA for the CDR3 is TGTGCCAGCAGCACCCACGCAGGGCAGGGTCTCTACGAGCAGTACTTC. The V gene is TRBV9, the J gene TRBJ2-7; D might be TRBD1 (5 bases). The germline V gene encodes CDR1 SGDLS and CDR2 YYNGEE. The CDR3 is 16 amino acids. V was pared by 4 bases and J by 3 bases, with 20 bases between.

As regards this clone: At one of its ends the junction is not consistent with the germline gene, which may arise from a read error. The chain couples TRBV7-7 to TRBJ2-3; 12 positions agree with TRBD2. CDR1 is SSHAT and CDR2 is FNYEAQ in the germline V gene (reference sequence). This CDR3 has 16 residues. In DNA form, the CDR3 reads TGTGCTAGCAGCCCTGGACTAGCGGGAAGCACAGATACGCAGTATTTT. It encodes CASSPGLAGSTDTQYF. The full variable domain, rest sourced from reference TRBV7-7 and TRBJ2-3, is GAGVSQSPRYKVTKRGQDVTLRCDPISSHATLYWYQQALGQGPEFLTYFNYEAQPDKSGLPSDRFSAERPEGSISTLTIQRTEQRDSAMYRCASSPGLAGSTDTQYFGPGTRLTVL.

The genes are TRBV29-1 and TRBJ1-4; D not certain. Trimming took 1 base from V and 10 from J, leaving 7 bases between them. The germline CDR1 and CDR2 sequences are SQVTM and ANQGSEA. The CDR3 contains 11 residues. The CDR3 loop reads CSVEGEAKLFF. CDR3 in DNA: TGCAGCGTTGAAGGGGAGGCAAAACTGTTTTTT.

This chain connects TRBV15 to TRBJ2-1; 8 bases line up with TRBD1. Germline CDR1 reads LNHNV; CDR2 reads YYDKDF (reference sequence). This CDR3 has 13 amino acids. Trimming cost V 0 bases and J 13 bases; bases outside gene matches: 5. In DNA form, the CDR3 reads TGTGCCACCAGCAGAGATAGACAGGGGACTCAGTTCTTC. Its translation is CATSRDRQGTQFF.

This rearrangement joins TRBV2 to TRBJ2-1, with D maybe TRBD2 (6 bases). Trimming removed 3 bases from V and 4 bases from J, with 19 bases in between. The CDR3 has 17 residues. CDR1 and CDR2 (germline): SNHLY, FYNNEI. CDR3 nucleotide sequence: TGTGCCAGCAGTGAGGGGGATGGGAGGCGGGGATACAATGAGCAGTTCTTC. It translates to CASSEGDGRRGYNEQFF.

The rearrangement joins TRBV2 to TRBJ1-1, with 7 bases lining up with TRBD1. From germline, CDR1 is SNHLY and CDR2 FYNNEI. CDR3 length equals 14 residues. V shed 7 bases and J 1 base; nucleotides not matched to a gene: 6. The CDR3 sequence is CASIRDRENTEAFF. For the CDR3, the DNA is TGTGCCAGCATCCGAGACAGGGAGAACACTGAAGCTTTCTTT.

CDR3 residues: CASSVGGTLNEQYF. The CDR3 coding sequence is TGTGCCAGCAGCGTAGGAGGAACGTTAAACGAGCAGTACTTC. V usage is TRBV9 and J usage is TRBJ2-7, with D unclear. Trimming cost V 0 bases and J 5 bases, with 12 bases left between them. Germline assignment: CDR1 SGDLS and CDR2 YYNGEE. The CDR3 contains 14 residues.

This clone occurred once. This chain uses TRBV11-2 with TRBJ2-4; 7 positions agree with TRBD1. The CDR3 runs to 15 residues. The germline gives CDR1 SGHAT, CDR2 FQNNGV. Germline trimming cut 3 bases from V and 6 bases from J; bases unmatched to any gene: 8. The DNA of the CDR3 is TGTGCCAGCAGCTTGGTAGGGGGCTGGGGAAACATTCAGTACTTC. As protein: CASSLVGGWGNIQYF.

This chain connects TRBV10-3 to TRBJ1-3, with no clear D. Germline lookup yields CDR1 ENHRY and CDR2 SYGVKD. V lost 6 bases and J 0 bases, leaving 18 bases between the germline ends. The CDR3 covers 17 residues. The CDR3 DNA reads TGTGCCATCAGCCCATGGGAGGGAACGAGCTCTGGAAACACCATATATTTT. Translated, it gives CAISPWEGTSSGNTIYF.

Details on this clone: Other DNA sequences within the sample encode an identical CDR3. The chain is built from TRBV4-2 and TRBJ2-1; 13 positions match TRBD2. Germline CDR1 LGHNA, CDR2 YNFKEQ. V was pared by 0 bases and J by 4 bases, with 0 bases of the junction left unmatched. CDR3 length: 16 residues. The CDR3 nucleotides read TGTGCCAGCAGCCAAGAGGGACTAGCGGGGTACAATGAGCAGTTCTTC. Its translation is CASSQEGLAGYNEQFF.

This clone has just one count. CDR3 DNA: TGTGCCAGCAGCCTGAGGGGATCTAGCACAGATACGCAGTATTTT. Translating gives CASSLRGSSTDTQYF. V and J are TRBV3-1 (or the pseudogene TRBV3-2) and TRBJ2-3, with D perhaps TRBD1 or TRBD2 (5 bases each). Trimming took 4 bases from V and 0 from J, leaving 11 bases between them. The CDR3 is made up of 15 amino acids. Germline V gives CDR1 LGHDT, CDR2 YNNKEL (reference sequence).

The genes are TRBV7-9 and TRBJ2-7; D is ambiguous. V shed 5 bases and J shed 3 bases, with 14 bases lying between them. The germline V gene has CDR1 SEHNR and CDR2 FQNEAQ (reference sequence). The length of the CDR3 is 14 residues. CDR3 sequence (DNA): TGTGCCAGCAGCCGCGCCGGGTCACACTACGAGCAGTACTTC. Translating it yields CASSRAGSHYEQYF.

This clone appeared once. The chain employs TRBV19 and TRBJ1-2; 7 bases line up with TRBD1. The CDR3 sequence is 15 residues long. Germline V gives CDR1 LNHDA, CDR2 SQIVND (reference sequence). V lost 7 bases, J lost 2 bases, and 10 bases stayed unmatched. CDR3 in amino acids: CASIPSGQPNYGYTF. The DNA for the CDR3 is TGTGCCAGTATACCCTCGGGACAGCCGAACTATGGCTACACCTTC.

The J gene is TRBJ2-1, the V gene TRBV9; TRBD1 agrees at 10 bases. Germline CDR1 reads SGDLS; CDR2 reads YYNGEE. V lost 3 bases and J lost 8; bases outside the gene matches: 8. The CDR3 loop spans 15 amino acids. CDR3 protein: CASSDGQGGVYEQFF. The CDR3 DNA is TGTGCCAGCAGCGATGGACAGGGGGGAGTCTATGAGCAGTTCTTC. Using reference TRBV9 and TRBJ2-1 for the parts outside the CDR3, the full variable domain is DSGVTQTPKHLITATGQRVTLRCSPRSGDLSVYWYQQSLDQGLQFLIQYYNGEERAKGNILERFSAQQFPDLHSELNLSSLELGDSALYFCASSDGQGGVYEQFFGPGTRLTVL.

J is TRBJ2-5 and V is TRBV11-2, with TRBD2 matching over 8 bases. The CDR3 has 15 amino acids. The V segment lost 1 base and the J segment 5 bases; nucleotides outside the gene matches: 6. The V gene's germline CDR1 is SGHAT and CDR2 FQNNGV. The CDR3 here is CASSLVAGSVETQYF. CDR3 bases: TGTGCCAGCAGCTTAGTAGCGGGGTCCGTGGAGACCCAGTACTTC.

V usage is TRBV9 and J usage is TRBJ1-2; TRBD1 matches at 8 bases. CDR1 is SGDLS, CDR2 YYNGEE, per germline. The V gene end was trimmed by 3 bases and the J gene end by 8 bases; junction bases not matched to a gene: 6. CDR3 length: 13 residues. Here the CDR3 reads CASSAGQGQGYTF. The CDR3 bases are TGTGCCAGCAGCGCCGGACAGGGCCAAGGCTACACCTTC.

The J gene is TRBJ2-5, the V gene TRBV7-2; D possibly corresponds to TRBD1 (5 bases). V shed 4 bases and J shed 5 bases, with 14 bases lying between them. CDR1 SGHTA and CDR2 FQGNSA come from the germline V gene. This CDR3 contains 14 residues. The CDR3 loop is CASSSPPGKETQYF. CDR3 sequence (DNA): TGTGCCAGCAGCTCGCCCCCAGGGAAGGAGACCCAGTACTTC.

The chain links TRBV30 to TRBJ1-4; no definite D call. The V end was cut by 1 base, the J end by 7 bases, with 4 bases between. Germline CDR1 reads GTSNPN; CDR2 reads SVGIG (reference sequence). This CDR3 region has 11 residues. In nucleotides, the CDR3 is TGTGCCTGGAGTGAGGGTGAAAAACTGTTTTTT. Protein product: CAWSEGEKLFF.

The genes are TRBV7-9 and TRBJ1-2; 7 nucleotides agree with TRBD1. V lost 8 bases and J lost 4; bases outside the gene matches: 4. The CDR3 is 12 amino acids. Per germline, CDR1 SEHNR and CDR2 FQNEAQ (reference sequence). The CDR3 DNA reads as TGTGCCAGCGGCCGGGACAGCTATGGCTACACCTTC. This translates into CASGRDSYGYTF.

This clone was found a few times. This chain links TRBV7-3 with TRBJ1-1; no clear D. CDR1 SGHTA and CDR2 FQGTGA come from the germline V gene. The CDR3 has 14 residues. Trimming took off 2 bases at V and 9 bases at J, with 16 bases between the two ends. The CDR3 DNA reads TGTGCCAGCAGCTTAGAAAGCGGGATAACGAAAGCTTTCTTT. Translated, it gives CASSLESGITKAFF.

In its sample, this clone was seen once. The chain has TRBV19 and TRBJ1-2, with TRBD1 as a possible D gene (5 bases). Germline V gives CDR1 LNHDA, CDR2 SQIVND (reference sequence). With 10 bases removed from V and 8 bases from J, the gap between germline ends came to 29 bases. The CDR3 extends over 16 amino acids. The CDR3, as DNA: TGTGCCACGAATGCCTTTGGGAGGGGCGCCTCGGAGGGCTACACCTTC. Protein sequence: CATNAFGRGASEGYTF.

The rearrangement links TRBV2 to TRBJ1-1; 12 bases align to TRBD1. The CDR3 totals 19 residues. Per germline, CDR1 SNHLY and CDR2 FYNNEI. V lost 1 base, J lost 4 bases, and 13 bases stayed unmatched. CDR3 bases: TGTGCCAGCAGTGAAGACCTACCGGGACAGGGGGCGCGAGGCACTGAAGCTTTCTTT. Its protein product is CASSEDLPGQGARGTEAFF.

J is TRBJ2-2 and V is TRBV11-3; D is undetermined. The CDR3 has 13 amino acids. V lost 0 bases and J 5 bases, leaving 4 bases between the germline ends. CDR1 is SGHNT, CDR2 YENEEA, per germline. Here the CDR3 reads CASSLDPTGELFF. Written as DNA, the CDR3 is TGTGCCAGCAGCTTAGATCCTACCGGGGAGCTGTTTTTT.

The gene calls are TRBV18 and TRBJ1-4, with a weak D call TRBD1 (6 bases). V dropped 6 bases and J dropped 3 bases, with 11 bases sitting between them. Germline V gene data show CDR1 as KGHSH and CDR2 as LQKENI. This CDR3 spans 14 amino acids. This CDR3 is CASSGARANEKLFF. CDR3 coding DNA: TGTGCCAGCTCGGGGGCTCGGGCTAATGAAAAACTGTTTTTT.

V is TRBV2 and J is TRBJ2-7; no definite D call. The CDR3 covers 14 residues. CDR1 is SNHLY, CDR2 FYNNEI, per germline. V lost 3 bases and J lost 3, with 12 bases in between. The DNA of the CDR3 is TGTGCCAGCAGTGATATGGGTTTGGTCTACGAGCAGTACTTC. This translates into CASSDMGLVYEQYF.

This clone was counted a few times. Germline is not matched at one junction end, which may reflect a read error. This chain uses TRBV3-1 (or the pseudogene TRBV3-2) with TRBJ2-7, with 15 positions matching TRBD2. The CDR3 loop spans 14 amino acids. Germline V gene data show CDR1 as LGHDT and CDR2 as YNNKEL (reference sequence). Here the CDR3 reads CASSLGLAGGTTSF. CDR3 DNA sequence: TGTGCCAGCAGCCTGGGACTAGCGGGAGGAACGACCTCCTTC.

The chain links TRBV18 to TRBJ2-7; TRBD1 is a possible D gene (5 bases). The germline V gene encodes CDR1 KGHSH and CDR2 LQKENI. Trimming took off 3 bases at V and 0 bases at J, with 12 bases between the two ends. The CDR3 is 15 residues long. CDR3 bases: TGTGCCAGCTCACCTTCCAGGGCCAGCTCCTACGAGCAGTACTTC. Protein product: CASSPSRASSYEQYF.